These 19 T cell receptor beta chains share one sample of origin, sequenced in a study of blood T cell repertoires in COVID-19. Clones were sequenced by immunoSEQ multiplex PCR, and TCRdb holds only the in-frame ones, with some missing. The profile shows about 170,000 clones, approximately 85% of them singletons. Specimen: peripheral blood. These receptors all stem from a middle-aged man who had recovered from COVID-19.

This clone was observed a single time. V gene TRBV4-3 combines with J gene TRBJ1-1, with D possibly TRBD1 on 6 matching bases. There are 15 residues in the CDR3. V was clipped by 0 bases and J by 3 bases, with 11 bases between them. CDR1 LGHNA and CDR2 YSLEER come from the germline V gene. The CDR3: CASSQDGHRDTEAFF. DNA for the CDR3: TGCGCCAGCAGCCAAGATGGACACAGGGACACTGAAGCTTTCTTT.

This rearrangement joins TRBV15 to TRBJ2-7; tentatively, D is TRBD1 (6 bases). The CDR3 is 15 amino acids. Deletions cut 0 bases from V and 3 bases from J, with 12 bases between. Germline V lookup: CDR1 LNHNV, CDR2 YYDKDF (reference sequence). The CDR3: CATSRDLGRGYEQYF. In DNA form, the CDR3 reads TGTGCCACCAGCAGAGATTTGGGCAGGGGCTACGAGCAGTACTTC. The full variable domain, in which reference TRBV15 and TRBJ2-7 provide the parts outside the CDR3, is DAMVIQNPRYQVTQFGKPVTLSCSQTLNHNVMYWYQQKSSQAPKLLFHYYDKDFNNEADTPDNFQSRRPNTSFCFLDIRSPGLGDTAMYLCATSRDLGRGYEQYFGPGTRLTVT.

In its sample, this clone was seen once. The chain carries TRBV9 and TRBJ2-7; a possible D gene is TRBD1 (6 bases). Per the germline V gene, CDR1 is SGDLS and CDR2 is YYNGEE. Between the trimmed V and J ends, which lost 3 bases and 6 bases, there was a span of 16 bases. The CDR3 spans 14 residues. CDR3 sequence: CASSAMDSLSEQYF. CDR3 nucleotides: TGTGCCAGCAGCGCTATGGACAGCCTGAGCGAGCAGTACTTC. Supplemented by reference TRBV9 and TRBJ2-7, the full variable domain reads DSGVTQTPKHLITATGQRVTLRCSPRSGDLSVYWYQQSLDQGLQFLIQYYNGEERAKGNILERFSAQQFPDLHSELNLSSLELGDSALYFCASSAMDSLSEQYFGPGTRLTVT.

The CDR3 spells CASSGLSSYEQYF. The CDR3 region has the DNA TGTGCCAGCAGTGGGTTGAGTAGCTACGAGCAGTACTTC. This sequence joins TRBV2 and TRBJ2-7; D gene ambiguous. V dropped 4 bases and J dropped 3 bases, with 10 bases sitting between them. CDR1 SNHLY and CDR2 FYNNEI come from the germline V gene. This CDR3 has 13 amino acids.

Concerning this clone itself: A junction end diverges from the germline sequence, so it may reflect a read error. The chain is built from TRBV6-5 and TRBJ2-7, with 8 bases fitting TRBD1. The CDR3 length is 15 residues. The germline V gene encodes CDR1 MNHEY and CDR2 SVGAGI. The CDR3 reads CASNYRGFLPYEQYF. CDR3 nucleotides: TGTGCCAGCAATTACAGGGGGTTTCTACCCTACGAGCAGTACTTC.

J is TRBJ2-1 and V is TRBV29-1; D not certain. V lost 3 bases to trimming and J lost 1 base, with 4 bases between them. This CDR3 is 12 amino acids long. CDR1 is SQVTM and CDR2 is ANQGSEA in the germline V gene. The CDR3 region has the DNA TGCAGCGTTGACAGGTCCTACAATGAGCAGTTCTTC. This sequence encodes CSVDRSYNEQFF.

This clone was seen only a few times. The V and J genes are TRBV7-6 and TRBJ1-1, with TRBD1 as a possible D gene (5 bases). This CDR3 is 14 amino acids long. CDR1 is SGHVS, CDR2 FNYEAQ, per germline. The V end was cut by 5 bases, the J end by 1 base, with 11 bases between. Written as DNA, the CDR3 is TGTGCCAGCAGCGACCCAGGGTCGAACACTGAAGCTTTCTTT. It translates to CASSDPGSNTEAFF.

The V gene is TRBV19, the J gene TRBJ2-1; 8 nucleotides align to TRBD1. CDR3 length: 15 amino acids. V shed 3 bases, J shed 4 bases, and the junction held 5 bases outside the gene matches. CDR1 is LNHDA, CDR2 SQIVND, per germline (reference sequence). This CDR3 reads CASSIRDRLYNEQFF. CDR3 bases: TGTGCCAGTAGTATCCGGGACAGGCTTTACAATGAGCAGTTCTTC.

The rearrangement links TRBV18 to TRBJ1-1, with 9 bases identical to TRBD1. Germline values: CDR1 KGHSH, CDR2 LQKENI. The CDR3 covers 14 residues. The V segment lost 4 bases and the J segment 4 bases; nucleotides outside the gene matches: 4. In DNA, the CDR3 is TGTGCCAGCTCACAGGGACAGGGAAGCACTGAAGCTTTCTTT. Residues: CASSQGQGSTEAFF.

This clone has a handful of counts. This chain links TRBV24-1 with TRBJ1-1; 8 bases agree with TRBD1. The ends lost 6 bases at V and 2 bases at J; junction bases unmatched: 4. Germline-derived CDR1 and CDR2 are KGHDR and SFDVKD. This CDR3 is built from 14 residues. The CDR3 region is CATSTGTGNTEAFF. The CDR3 nucleotides are TGTGCCACCAGTACCGGGACAGGTAACACTGAAGCTTTCTTT.

In nucleotides, the CDR3 is TGTGCCATCAGGGGGACAGCTTCACCCCTCCACTTT. Amino acid sequence: CAIRGTASPLHF. The V call is TRBV10-3, the J call TRBJ1-6; 7 bases are shared with TRBD1. The length of the CDR3 is 12 residues. The germline CDR1 and CDR2 sequences are ENHRY and SYGVKD. The V gene end was trimmed by 6 bases and the J gene end by 9 bases; junction bases not matched to a gene: 2.

The chain uses TRBV6-5 and TRBJ2-5; the D gene is possibly TRBD2 (6 bases). Germline V CDR1 and CDR2: MNHEY, SVGAGI. The CDR3 is 14 residues long. V lost 2 bases, J lost 3 bases, and 10 bases lay in between. The CDR3 is CASSYGGVKETQYF. The CDR3 nucleotides are TGTGCCAGCAGTTACGGCGGGGTAAAAGAGACCCAGTACTTC.

V gene TRBV7-2 combines with J gene TRBJ2-2; no reliable D call. The germline V gene has CDR1 SGHTA and CDR2 FQGNSA. This CDR3 comprises 16 residues. The V end was cut by 2 bases, the J end by 0 bases, with 10 bases between. CDR3 sequence: CASSLSLSANTGELFF. The CDR3 DNA reads as TGTGCCAGCAGCTTATCCTTAAGCGCGAACACCGGGGAGCTGTTTTTT.

The J gene is TRBJ2-3, the V gene TRBV11-2; the match to TRBD1 covers 9 bases. The V and J ends lost 6 bases and 5 bases, in that order; junction bases with no gene match: 9. This CDR3 spans 15 amino acids. The germline CDR1 and CDR2 sequences are SGHAT and FQNNGV. CDR3 bases: TGTGCCAGCAGTCGACAGGGGGATCGAGGAGATACGCAGTATTTT. Residues: CASSRQGDRGDTQYF.

The chain is built from TRBV6-5 and TRBJ1-2, with a tentative D call TRBD1 (5 bases). The CDR3 is 14 amino acids. Germline V gene lookup returns CDR1 MNHEY and CDR2 SVGAGI. V lost 4 bases and J lost 0, with 9 bases in between. This CDR3 reads CASSLSGSNYGYTF. The CDR3 DNA sequence: TGTGCCAGCAGTTTGTCAGGGTCTAACTATGGCTACACCTTC.

The chain joins TRBV6-2 or TRBV6-3 to TRBJ2-2; D may be TRBD1 (6 bases). The CDR3 covers 15 residues. Germline CDR1 MNHEY, CDR2 SVGEGT. V shed 6 bases and J shed 2 bases, with 13 bases lying between them. The CDR3 coding sequence is TGTGCCAGCAGCCCTGGACAGCTAAACACCGGGGAGCTGTTTTTT. Translation: CASSPGQLNTGELFF.

This sequence joins TRBV3-1 (or the pseudogene TRBV3-2) and TRBJ1-1, with D perhaps matching TRBD1 (6 bases). The CDR3 covers 15 residues. The V gene lost 4 bases and the J gene lost 0 bases, with 12 bases spanning the gap. CDR1 and CDR2 from the germline V gene are LGHDT and YNNKEL (reference sequence). CDR3 coding DNA: TGTGCCAGCAGCCCAGGGGTCCCCCTGAACACTGAAGCTTTCTTT. It translates to CASSPGVPLNTEAFF.

This chain joins TRBV12-5 and TRBJ1-5, with 8 bases matching TRBD1. The trim removed 0 bases at V and 6 bases at J, leaving 7 bases unmatched. The germline V gene encodes CDR1 LGHNT and CDR2 FRNRAP. This CDR3 spans 16 amino acids. The CDR3 loop reads CASGLVRAGGFQPQHF. CDR3 coding DNA: TGTGCTAGTGGTTTGGTACGGGCAGGGGGCTTTCAGCCCCAGCATTTT.

Only one count was recorded for this clone. V and J are TRBV7-9 and TRBJ2-7, with D maybe TRBD2 (7 bases). Trimming took off 3 bases at V and 6 bases at J, with 15 bases between the two ends. Germline assignment: CDR1 SEHNR and CDR2 FQNEAQ (reference sequence). The CDR3 spans 14 residues. The CDR3 DNA reads TGTGCCAGCAGCTTCGGGGGGCAATGGAGCGAGCAGTACTTC. Protein sequence: CASSFGGQWSEQYF.